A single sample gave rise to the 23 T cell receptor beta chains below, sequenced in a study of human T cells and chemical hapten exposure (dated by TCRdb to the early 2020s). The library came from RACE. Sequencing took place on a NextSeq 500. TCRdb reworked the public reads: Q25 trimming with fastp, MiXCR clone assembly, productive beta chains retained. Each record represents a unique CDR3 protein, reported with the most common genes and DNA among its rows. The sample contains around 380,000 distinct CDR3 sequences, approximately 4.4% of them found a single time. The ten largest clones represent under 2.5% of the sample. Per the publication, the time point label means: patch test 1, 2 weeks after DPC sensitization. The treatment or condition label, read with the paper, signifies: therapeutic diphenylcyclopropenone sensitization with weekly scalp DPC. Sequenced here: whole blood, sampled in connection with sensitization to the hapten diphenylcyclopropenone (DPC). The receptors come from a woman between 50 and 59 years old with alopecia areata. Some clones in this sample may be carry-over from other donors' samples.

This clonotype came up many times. CDR3 sequence reads: CASSFSDYSTDTQYF. The CDR3, as DNA: TGTGCCAGCAGCTTCAGCGACTATAGCACAGATACGCAGTATTTT. This chain links TRBV11-2 with TRBJ2-3; possibly TRBD2 for D (5 bases). Trimming pared 3 bases from V and 0 bases from J, leaving 10 bases between. Germline V CDR1 and CDR2: SGHAT, FQNNGV. This CDR3 region has 15 residues.

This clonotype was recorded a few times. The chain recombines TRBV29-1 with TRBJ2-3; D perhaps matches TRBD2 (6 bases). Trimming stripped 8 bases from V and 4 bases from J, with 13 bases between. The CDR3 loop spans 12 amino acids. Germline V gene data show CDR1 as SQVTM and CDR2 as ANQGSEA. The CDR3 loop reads CSFLGGSDTQYF. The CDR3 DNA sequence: TGCAGCTTTCTCGGGGGTTCAGATACGCAGTATTTT.

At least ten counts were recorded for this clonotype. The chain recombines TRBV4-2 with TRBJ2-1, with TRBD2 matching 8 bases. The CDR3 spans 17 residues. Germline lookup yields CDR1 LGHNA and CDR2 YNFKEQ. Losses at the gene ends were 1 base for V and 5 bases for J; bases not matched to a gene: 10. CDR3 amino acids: CASSQGRATSGNNEQFF. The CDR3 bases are TGTGCCAGCAGCCAAGGACGGGCTACTAGCGGTAACAATGAGCAGTTCTTC.

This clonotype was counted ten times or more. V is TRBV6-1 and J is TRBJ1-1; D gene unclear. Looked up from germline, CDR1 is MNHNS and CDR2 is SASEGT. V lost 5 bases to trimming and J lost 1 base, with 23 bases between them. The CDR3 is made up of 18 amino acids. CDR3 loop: CASSRRTRSLRGNTEAFF. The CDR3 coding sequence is TGTGCCAGCAGTCGCCGTACAAGGTCTCTTCGTGGGAACACTGAAGCTTTCTTT.

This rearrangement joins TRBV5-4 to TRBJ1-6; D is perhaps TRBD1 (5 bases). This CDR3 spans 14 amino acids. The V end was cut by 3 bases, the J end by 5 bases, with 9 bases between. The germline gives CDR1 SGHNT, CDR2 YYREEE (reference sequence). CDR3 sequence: CASSWGRNNSPLHF. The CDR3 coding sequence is TGTGCCAGCAGCTGGGGACGGAATAATTCACCCCTCCACTTT.

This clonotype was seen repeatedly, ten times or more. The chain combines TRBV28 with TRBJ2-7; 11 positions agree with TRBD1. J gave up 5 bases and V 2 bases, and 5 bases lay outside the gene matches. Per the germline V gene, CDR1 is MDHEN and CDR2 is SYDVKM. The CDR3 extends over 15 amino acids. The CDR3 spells CASSLPGQGVHEQYF. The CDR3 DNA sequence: TGTGCCAGCAGTTTACCGGGACAGGGGGTCCACGAGCAGTACTTC.

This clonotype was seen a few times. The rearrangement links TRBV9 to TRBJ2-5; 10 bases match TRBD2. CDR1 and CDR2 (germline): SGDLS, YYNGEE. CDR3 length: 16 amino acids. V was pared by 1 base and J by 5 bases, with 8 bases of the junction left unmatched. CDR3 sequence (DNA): TGTGCCAGCAGCGTAACCGGGCTAGCGGGAGAGGAGACCCAGTACTTC. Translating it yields CASSVTGLAGEETQYF.

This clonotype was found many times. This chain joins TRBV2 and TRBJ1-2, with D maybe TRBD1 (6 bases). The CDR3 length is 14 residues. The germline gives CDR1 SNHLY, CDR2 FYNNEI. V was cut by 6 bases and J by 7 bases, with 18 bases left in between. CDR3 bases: TGTGCCAGCAGAGAGTCTACAGGGACCGGTGGCTACACCTTC. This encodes CASRESTGTGGYTF.

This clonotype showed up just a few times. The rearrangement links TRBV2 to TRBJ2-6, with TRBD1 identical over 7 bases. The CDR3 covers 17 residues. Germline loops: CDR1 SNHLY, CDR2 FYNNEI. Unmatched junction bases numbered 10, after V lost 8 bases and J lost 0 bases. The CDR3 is CASVIDRVNSGANVLTF. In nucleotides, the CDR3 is TGTGCCAGCGTTATCGACAGGGTGAACTCTGGGGCCAACGTCCTGACTTTC.

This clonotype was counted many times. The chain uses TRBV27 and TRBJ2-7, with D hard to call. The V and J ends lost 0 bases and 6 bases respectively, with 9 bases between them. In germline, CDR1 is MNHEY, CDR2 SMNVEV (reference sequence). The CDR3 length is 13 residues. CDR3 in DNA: TGTGCCAGCAGTTTATCCAGTCAAACCGAGCAGTACTTC. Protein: CASSLSSQTEQYF.

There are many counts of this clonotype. CDR3 DNA: TGTGCCAGCAGCTTAGAACGGGCGGGACCGAGGGTGACCCAGTACTTC. Translating it yields CASSLERAGPRVTQYF. The rearrangement links TRBV11-2 to TRBJ2-5, with TRBD2 as a possible D gene (6 bases). The germline gives CDR1 SGHAT, CDR2 FQNNGV. CDR3 length: 16 residues. Trimming removed 0 bases at V and 7 bases at J, with 18 bases between.

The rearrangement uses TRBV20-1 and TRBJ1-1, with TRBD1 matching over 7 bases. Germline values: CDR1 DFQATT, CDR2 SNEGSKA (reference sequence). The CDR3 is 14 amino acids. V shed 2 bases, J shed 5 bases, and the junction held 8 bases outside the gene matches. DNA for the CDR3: TGCAGTGCTAGATTCGAGGGGGCCGGGACTGAAGCTTTCTTT. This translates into CSARFEGAGTEAFF.

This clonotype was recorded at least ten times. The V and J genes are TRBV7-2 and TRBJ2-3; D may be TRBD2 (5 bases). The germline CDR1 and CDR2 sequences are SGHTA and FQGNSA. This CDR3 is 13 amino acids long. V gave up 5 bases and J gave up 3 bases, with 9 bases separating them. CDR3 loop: CASSTGLTDTQYF. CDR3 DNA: TGTGCCAGCAGCACCGGACTTACAGATACGCAGTATTTT. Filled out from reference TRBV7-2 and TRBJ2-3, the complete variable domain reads GAGVSQSPSNKVTEKGKDVELRCDPISGHTALYWYRQSLGQGLEFLIYFQGNSAPDKSGLPSDRFSAERTGGSVSTLTIQRTQQEDSAVYLCASSTGLTDTQYFGPGTRLTVL.

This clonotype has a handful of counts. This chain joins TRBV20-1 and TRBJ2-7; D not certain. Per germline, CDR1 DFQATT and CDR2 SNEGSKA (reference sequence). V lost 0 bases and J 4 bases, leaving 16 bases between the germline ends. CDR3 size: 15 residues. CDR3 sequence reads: CSARDKDRSFYEQYF. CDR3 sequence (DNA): TGCAGTGCTAGAGATAAGGACCGCTCCTTTTACGAGCAGTACTTC.

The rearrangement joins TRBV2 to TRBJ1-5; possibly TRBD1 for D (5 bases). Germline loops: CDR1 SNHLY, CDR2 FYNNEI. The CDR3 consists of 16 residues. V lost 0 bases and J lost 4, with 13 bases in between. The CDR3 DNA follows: TGTGCCAGCAGTGAAGCGTATATGACAGAGAATCAGCCCCAGCATTTT. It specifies CASSEAYMTENQPQHF.

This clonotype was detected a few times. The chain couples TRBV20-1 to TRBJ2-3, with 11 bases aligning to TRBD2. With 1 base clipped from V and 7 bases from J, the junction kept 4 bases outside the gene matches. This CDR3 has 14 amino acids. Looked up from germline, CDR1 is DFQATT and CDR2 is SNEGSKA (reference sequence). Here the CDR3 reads CSARALAGGYTQYF. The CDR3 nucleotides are TGCAGTGCTAGAGCGCTAGCGGGAGGCTATACGCAGTATTTT.

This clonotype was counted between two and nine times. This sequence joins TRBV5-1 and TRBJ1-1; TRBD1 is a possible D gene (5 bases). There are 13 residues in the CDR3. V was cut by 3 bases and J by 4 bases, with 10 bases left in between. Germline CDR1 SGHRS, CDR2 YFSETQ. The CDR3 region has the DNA TGCGCCAGCAGCTCCGGGGGTTTCACTGAAGCTTTCTTT. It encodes CASSSGGFTEAFF.

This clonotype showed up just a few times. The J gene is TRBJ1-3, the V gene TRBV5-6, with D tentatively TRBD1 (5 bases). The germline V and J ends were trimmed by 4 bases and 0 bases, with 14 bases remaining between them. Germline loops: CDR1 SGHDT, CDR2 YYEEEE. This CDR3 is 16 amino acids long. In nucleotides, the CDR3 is TGTGCCAGCAGCGCATTTCGACAGAGCTCTGGAAACACCATATATTTT. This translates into CASSAFRQSSGNTIYF. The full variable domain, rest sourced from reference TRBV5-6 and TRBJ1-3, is DAGVTQSPTHLIKTRGQQVTLRCSPKSGHDTVSWYQQALGQGPQFIFQYYEEEERQRGNFPDRFSGHQFPNYSSELNVNALLLGDSALYLCASSAFRQSSGNTIYFGEGSWLTVV.

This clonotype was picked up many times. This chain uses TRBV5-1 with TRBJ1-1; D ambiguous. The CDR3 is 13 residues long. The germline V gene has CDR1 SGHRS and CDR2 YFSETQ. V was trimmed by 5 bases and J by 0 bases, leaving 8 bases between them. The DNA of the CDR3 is TGCGCCAGCAGACCGACAATGAACACTGAAGCTTTCTTT. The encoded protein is CASRPTMNTEAFF.

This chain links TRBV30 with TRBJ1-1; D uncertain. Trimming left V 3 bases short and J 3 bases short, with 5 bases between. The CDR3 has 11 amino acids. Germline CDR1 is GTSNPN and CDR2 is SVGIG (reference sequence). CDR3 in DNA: TGTGCCTGGAGATCCCACACTGAAGCTTTCTTT. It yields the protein CAWRSHTEAFF.

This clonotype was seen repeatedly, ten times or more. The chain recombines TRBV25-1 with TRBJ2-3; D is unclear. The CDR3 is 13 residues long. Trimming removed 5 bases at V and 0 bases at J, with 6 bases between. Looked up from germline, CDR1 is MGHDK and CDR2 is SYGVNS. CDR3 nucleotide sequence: TGTGCCAGCAGTTGGCCTAGCACAGATACGCAGTATTTT. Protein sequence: CASSWPSTDTQYF.

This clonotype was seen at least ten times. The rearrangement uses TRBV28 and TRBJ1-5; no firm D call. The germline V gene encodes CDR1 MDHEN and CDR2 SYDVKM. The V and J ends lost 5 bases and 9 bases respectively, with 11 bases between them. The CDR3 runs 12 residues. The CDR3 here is CASSPTDRPQHF. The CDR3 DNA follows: TGTGCCAGCAGTCCGACGGATCGGCCCCAGCATTTT. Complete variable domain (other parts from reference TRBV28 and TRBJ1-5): DVKVTQSSRYLVKRTGEKVFLECVQDMDHENMFWYRQDPGLGLRLIYFSYDVKMKEKGDIPEGYSVSREKKERFSLILESASTNQTSMYLCASSPTDRPQHFGDGTRLSIL.

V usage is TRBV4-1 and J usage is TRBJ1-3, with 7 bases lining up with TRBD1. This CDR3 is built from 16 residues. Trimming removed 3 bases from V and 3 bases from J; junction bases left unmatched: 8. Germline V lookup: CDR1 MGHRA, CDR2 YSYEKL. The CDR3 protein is CASSHPGTVGGNTIYF. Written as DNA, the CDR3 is TGCGCCAGCAGCCATCCCGGGACAGTTGGTGGAAACACCATATATTTT.